This T cell receptor beta chain was profiled in a study of blood T cell repertoires in COVID-19. As for the study in general: From the United States, Italy and Spain came samples of acute and convalescent COVID-19.

The table came from immunoSEQ multiplex PCR; TCRdb's copy has only in-frame clones and leaves some out. The data show 380,000 or so clones, around nine tenths seen once. Patients in Seattle were enrolled during active infection, then followed longitudinally. Sequenced sample: peripheral blood. The source of this sequence is a woman aged 60-75 years with COVID-19, enrolled during active disease.

In nucleotides, the CDR3 is TGTGCCACCAGCGGAAGACAGGGGTATAGCAATCAGCCCCAGCATTTT. Its translation: CATSGRQGYSNQPQHF. The chain has TRBV15 and TRBJ1-5, with TRBD1 identical over 8 bases. In germline, CDR1 is LNHNV, CDR2 YYDKDF (reference sequence). V lost 5 bases, J lost 0 bases, and 6 bases stayed unmatched. The CDR3 is made up of 16 amino acids.